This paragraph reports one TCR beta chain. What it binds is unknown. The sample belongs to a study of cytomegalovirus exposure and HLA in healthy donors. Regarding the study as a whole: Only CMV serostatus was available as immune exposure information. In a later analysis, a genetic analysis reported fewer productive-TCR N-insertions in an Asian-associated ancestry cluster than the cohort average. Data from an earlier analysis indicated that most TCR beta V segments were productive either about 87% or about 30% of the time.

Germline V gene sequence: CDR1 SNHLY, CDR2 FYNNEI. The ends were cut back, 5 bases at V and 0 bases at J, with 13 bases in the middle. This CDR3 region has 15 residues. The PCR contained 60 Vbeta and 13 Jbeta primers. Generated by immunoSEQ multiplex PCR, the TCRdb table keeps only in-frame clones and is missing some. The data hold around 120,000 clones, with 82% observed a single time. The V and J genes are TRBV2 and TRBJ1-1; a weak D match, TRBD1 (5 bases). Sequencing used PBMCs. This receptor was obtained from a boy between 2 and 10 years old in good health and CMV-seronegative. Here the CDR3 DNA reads TGTGCCAGCAGTCGTAACAGGAATATGAACACTGAAGCTTTCTTT. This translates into CASSRNRNMNTEAFF.